The entry below gives a single T cell receptor beta chain sequence along with its context. This sample is part of a study of blood T cell repertoires in COVID-19. CDR3 length: 13 amino acids. V gave up 0 bases and J gave up 5 bases, with 6 bases separating them. Per the germline V gene, CDR1 is SGHDT and CDR2 is YYEEEE. Participants, about 18 to 90 years old, spanned 24 US areas. Clinical histories supplied by participants themselves formed the basis of cohort assignment. The assay was immunoSEQ multiplex PCR, and TCRdb's table has in-frame clones only and misses some. The profile covers a few hundred thousand clones, with approximately 85% appearing a single time and 1.5% to 2% taken by the ten largest.

Sequenced material: PBMCs or T cells enriched from blood (not recorded which). The receptor was derived from a woman aged 45-60 years who had recovered from COVID-19. The chain recombines TRBV5-6 with TRBJ1-3; D is undetermined. DNA of the CDR3: TGTGCCAGCAGCTTGGACAGAAGAAACACCATATATTTT. Protein sequence: CASSLDRRNTIYF.